Each of the 21 T cell receptor beta chains below was sequenced from the same sample in a study of liver allograft versus peripheral blood T cells. At the level of the study: Recipients' peripheral blood supplied the T cell receptor repertoires against which those in transplanted livers were compared.

MiXCR, run by TCRdb on the reads, gives a single entry per CDR3 protein. The sample has about 6,100 distinct CDR3 sequences, roughly 15% seen once. These receptors originate from a human patient who had a liver transplant. Some T cells may be graft donor cells.

Details on this clonotype: A much larger clone differs from this one at a single base, so this may be a read error. V usage is TRBV19 and J usage is TRBJ1-1; D is uncertain. Germline V CDR1 and CDR2: LNHDA, SQIVND (reference sequence). V was pared by 8 bases and J by 4 bases, with 14 bases between. The CDR3 consists of 13 residues. The CDR3 here is CASGQTGSTEAFF. DNA for the CDR3: TGTGCCAGTGGTCAGACCGGGTCCACTGAAGCTTTCTTT.

The gene calls are TRBV27 and TRBJ1-1; unclear D gene. CDR3 size: 16 residues. Deletions cut 6 bases from V and 0 bases from J, with 17 bases between. Germline V lookup: CDR1 MNHEY, CDR2 SMNVEV (reference sequence). The CDR3 loop reads CASRLRGVTMNTEAFF. The CDR3 DNA sequence: TGTGCCAGCAGACTCCGGGGTGTCACAATGAACACTGAAGCTTTCTTT.

About this clonotype: This may be a read error: a much more frequent sequence differs by one nucleotide. The chain combines TRBV12-3 or TRBV12-4 with TRBJ2-5; no definite D call. CDR3 size: 13 residues. For the CDR3, the DNA is TGTGCTAGTATTTGGCGGAACCAAGAGACCCAGTACTTC. Its translation is CASIWRNQETQYF.

This clonotype is medium-sized (0.01 to 0.1%) in the sample. The chain carries TRBV19 and TRBJ1-5; TRBD1 agrees at 11 bases. The CDR3 length is 16 residues. With V trimmed by 5 bases and J by 8 bases, 11 bases remained unmatched. CDR1 and CDR2 (germline): LNHDA, SQIVND (reference sequence). The CDR3 DNA follows: TGTGCCAGTAGTGCGCGACGGGGACAGGGGGATGAGCCCCAGCATTTT. Its protein product is CASSARRGQGDEPQHF. The full variable domain, with the rest looked up from reference TRBV19 and TRBJ1-5, is DGGITQSPKYLFRKEGQNVTLSCEQNLNHDAMYWYRQDPGQGLRLIYYSQIVNDFQKGDIAEGYSVSREKKESFPLTVTSAQKNPTAFYLCASSARRGQGDEPQHFGDGTRLSIL.

This clonotype ranks as medium-sized. This sequence joins TRBV19 and TRBJ1-3, with D possibly TRBD1 on 5 matching bases. This CDR3 comprises 15 residues. Trimming took off 6 bases at V and 2 bases at J, with 14 bases between the two ends. The germline V gene has CDR1 LNHDA and CDR2 SQIVND (reference sequence). The CDR3 loop is CASRNREGTGNTIYF. In DNA, the CDR3 is TGTGCCAGTAGAAACCGTGAGGGGACTGGAAACACCATATATTTT.

By share of the sample, this clonotype is medium-sized. This sequence joins TRBV19 and TRBJ1-2; D not certain. CDR3 length equals 17 residues. With 3 bases removed from V and 5 bases from J, the gap between germline ends came to 22 bases. Germline V lookup: CDR1 LNHDA, CDR2 SQIVND (reference sequence). The CDR3 here is CASSIVYDFLTGYGYTF. The CDR3 DNA sequence: TGTGCCAGTAGTATCGTGTACGACTTCTTGACGGGTTATGGCTACACCTTC.

The chain joins TRBV12-3 or TRBV12-4 to TRBJ2-6, with TRBD1 matching 8 bases. The junction had 5 bases not matched to a gene; V was cut back by 5 bases and J by 5 bases. This CDR3 contains 15 residues. The chain's CDR3 is CASSLDRGRANVLTF. The CDR3 DNA is TGTGCCAGCAGTCTTGACAGGGGTAGGGCCAACGTCCTGACTTTC.

Many counts were recorded for this clonotype. The CDR3 DNA sequence: TGTGCCAGTAGTATAGGAATGGACACTGAAGCTTTCTTT. Amino acids: CASSIGMDTEAFF. This sequence joins TRBV19 and TRBJ1-1; D is ambiguous. The CDR3 has 13 residues. Trimming cost V 1 base and J 3 bases, with 6 bases left between them. Germline lookup yields CDR1 LNHDA and CDR2 SQIVND (reference sequence). The full variable domain, completed using reference TRBV19 and TRBJ1-1, is DGGITQSPKYLFRKEGQNVTLSCEQNLNHDAMYWYRQDPGQGLRLIYYSQIVNDFQKGDIAEGYSVSREKKESFPLTVTSAQKNPTAFYLCASSIGMDTEAFFGQGTRLTVV.

This clonotype was counted at least ten times. The chain recombines TRBV6-6 with TRBJ1-2, with 8 bases lining up with TRBD1. The CDR3 consists of 12 residues. The trim removed 5 bases at V and 8 bases at J, leaving 4 bases unmatched. The germline gives CDR1 MNHNY, CDR2 SVGAGI (reference sequence). CDR3 sequence: CASSQGALGYTF. The CDR3, as DNA: TGTGCCAGCAGTCAGGGGGCTTTGGGCTACACCTTC.

The J gene is TRBJ2-6, the V gene TRBV7-3, with D tentatively TRBD1 (6 bases). Germline CDR1 reads SGHTA; CDR2 reads FQGTGA. The CDR3 loop spans 17 amino acids. V shed 2 bases and J shed 0 bases, with 11 bases lying between them. The DNA for the CDR3 is TGTGCCAGCAGCTTACAGGGGACCTCCTCTGGGGCCAACGTCCTGACTTTC. It codes for CASSLQGTSSGANVLTF.

This clonotype is judged medium-sized. V usage is TRBV5-6 and J usage is TRBJ1-2, with no clear D. With 6 bases removed from V and 2 bases from J, the gap between germline ends came to 20 bases. The CDR3 totals 16 residues. Germline V gene sequence: CDR1 SGHDT, CDR2 YYEEEE. The CDR3 protein is CASNSPGRPGNYGYTF. The DNA of the CDR3 is TGTGCCAGCAACTCCCCCGGGCGGCCGGGGAACTATGGCTACACCTTC.

The CDR3 here is CSAPPPGGYGYTF. CDR3 in DNA: TGCAGTGCTCCACCCCCAGGGGGCTATGGCTACACCTTC. This chain links TRBV20-1 with TRBJ1-2; 7 bases fit TRBD1. Germline V gives CDR1 DFQATT, CDR2 SNEGSKA (reference sequence). CDR3 length: 13 amino acids. V gave up 5 bases and J gave up 4 bases; unmatched junction bases: 7.

Regarding this clonotype: A much more abundant neighbour one base away suggests this may be a read error. The chain employs TRBV19 and TRBJ1-1; possibly TRBD1 for D (5 bases). Germline CDR1 is LNHDA and CDR2 is SQIVND (reference sequence). The CDR3 has 14 residues. The V gene lost 8 bases and the J gene lost 1 base, with 14 bases spanning the gap. The CDR3 nucleotides read TGTGCCAGTTGTTCCCGTAGGGGGAACACTGAAGCTTTCTTT. Translating gives CASCSRRGNTEAFF. The full variable domain, rest sourced from reference TRBV19 and TRBJ1-1, is DGGITQSPKYLFRKEGQNVTLSCEQNLNHDAMYWYRQDPGQGLRLIYYSQIVNDFQKGDIAEGYSVSREKKESFPLTVTSAQKNPTAFYLCASCSRRGNTEAFFGQGTRLTVV.

This clonotype has just a few counts. The chain uses TRBV7-9 and TRBJ1-2; the D is unclear. CDR3 length equals 11 residues. CDR1 and CDR2 from the germline V gene are SEHNR and FQNEAQ (reference sequence). The ends were cut back, 4 bases at V and 4 bases at J, with 4 bases in the middle. The CDR3 loop is CASSSAYGYTF. CDR3 coding DNA: TGTGCCAGCAGCTCCGCCTATGGCTACACCTTC.

There are many counts of this clonotype. This chain links TRBV12-3 or TRBV12-4 with TRBJ1-2; 7 nucleotides match TRBD1. This CDR3 contains 13 residues. Trimming took 3 bases from V and 4 from J; bases not matched to a gene: 2. The CDR3: CASSFRTGYGYTF. The CDR3 DNA follows: TGTGCCAGCAGTTTTAGGACAGGCTATGGCTACACCTTC.

Ten or more counts support this clonotype. The chain employs TRBV20-1 and TRBJ1-1; no clear D gene. The CDR3 is 11 residues long. Germline loops: CDR1 DFQATT, CDR2 SNEGSKA (reference sequence). Trimming stripped 0 bases from V and 5 bases from J, with 4 bases between. The CDR3 protein is CSARDSTEAFF. For the CDR3, the DNA is TGCAGTGCTAGAGATTCGACTGAAGCTTTCTTT.

This chain connects TRBV11-2 to TRBJ1-1; TRBD1 matches at 7 bases. The CDR3 spans 15 residues. J lost 1 base, V lost 5 bases, and 7 bases had no gene match. In germline, CDR1 is SGHAT, CDR2 FQNNGV. This CDR3 reads CASSGGGGKNTEAFF. In DNA, the CDR3 is TGTGCCAGCAGCGGAGGAGGGGGCAAGAACACTGAAGCTTTCTTT.

The chain has TRBV19 and TRBJ2-3, with no clear D. This CDR3 contains 12 residues. V was shortened by 2 bases and J by 6 bases, with 6 bases between the two germline ends. Germline V gives CDR1 LNHDA, CDR2 SQIVND (reference sequence). The CDR3 here is CASSITRDTQYF. The CDR3 nucleotides are TGTGCCAGTAGTATAACACGGGATACGCAGTATTTT.

By share of the sample, this clonotype is medium-sized. The chain links TRBV19 to TRBJ1-1; D unclear. Germline loops: CDR1 LNHDA, CDR2 SQIVND (reference sequence). This CDR3 has 15 amino acids. V was pared by 7 bases and J by 3 bases, with 18 bases between. CDR3: CASIRTTWMDTEAFF. DNA of the CDR3: TGTGCCAGTATCCGGACCACGTGGATGGACACTGAAGCTTTCTTT.

In its sample, this clonotype is medium-sized. The rearrangement links TRBV28 to TRBJ1-1; no reliable D call. V gave up 0 bases and J gave up 4 bases, with 12 bases separating them. This CDR3 comprises 15 residues. Germline lookup yields CDR1 MDHEN and CDR2 SYDVKM. The chain's CDR3 is CASSLWDLRGTEAFF. CDR3 nucleotides: TGTGCCAGCAGTTTATGGGACCTCCGGGGCACTGAAGCTTTCTTT.

This clonotype is medium-sized within its sample. This chain connects TRBV5-1 to TRBJ1-2, with a possible D match to TRBD1 (6 bases). Germline V CDR1 and CDR2: SGHRS, YFSETQ. The CDR3 loop spans 14 amino acids. Trimming removed 4 bases at V and 9 bases at J, with 19 bases between. CDR3 in amino acids: CASSLGDTFLRYTF. CDR3 nucleotides: TGCGCCAGCAGCCTGGGGGACACCTTCCTTCGCTACACCTTC.